This TCR beta chain was identified in a study of molecular identifiers for immune sequencing clone quantification. Bulk TCR libraries used previously described methods and listed TCR primers. TCRdb ran MiXCR on the PCR reads and lists one entry per CDR3 protein. This sample carries about 300,000 distinct CDR3 sequences, 20% to 25% of them seen once, and the ten largest clones take 0.81%. V shed 1 base and J 0 bases; nucleotides not matched to a gene: 1. CDR3 size: 15 residues. Germline values: CDR1 SNHLY, CDR2 FYNNEI. Note on this clonotype: Its antigen remains unidentified.

Study-level findings and limits: Clones of above 20 RNA copies carried over 97% of effector molecules; in naive cells they carried under 1%. Even with about a million naive cells present, spiked Jurkat TCR RNA from one cell was reportedly detectable.

Sorting defined naive CD8 T cells as CD8+CD4-CCR7+CD45RA+. Source material: naive CD8+ T cells from blood, with Jurkat cell RNA spiked in. Subset here: FACS-sorted CD8+CD4-CCR7+CD45RA+ naive T cells. This receptor was obtained from a human donor in good health. Some libraries in this study had Jurkat cell RNA spiked in. This chain joins TRBV2 and TRBJ2-3; 7 bases match TRBD2. Here the CDR3 reads CASSEERGSTDTQYF. The DNA for the CDR3 is TGTGCCAGCAGTGAAGAGCGGGGAAGCACAGATACGCAGTATTTT.